The entry below gives a single T cell receptor beta chain sequence along with its context. The data are from a study of T cell responses to AZD1222 COVID-19 vaccine. V was pared by 2 bases and J by 5 bases, with 15 bases between. This CDR3 is built from 15 residues. CDR1 and CDR2 from the germline V gene are LNHNV and YYDKDF (reference sequence). Profiled with immunoSEQ multiplex PCR; TCRdb holds only in-frame clones, not every one. The sample includes 150,000 or so clones, 80% to 90% of them seen just once. This sequence was found in an adult in good health. Specimen: peripheral blood, collected on day 0 of AZD1222 vaccination. This chain uses TRBV15 with TRBJ2-5, with D tentatively TRBD1 (6 bases). CDR3 coding DNA: TGTGCCACCAGCAGACGAACAGGGTATCGGGAGACCCAGTACTTC. Its protein product is CATSRRTGYRETQYF.